The entry that follows covers one TCR beta chain sequence. Starting from 500 ng of total RNA, TCR beta cDNA was produced with a primer in the constant region. Generation of the TCR beta libraries relied on three nested multiplex PCR rounds using slightly modified ARM-PCR. MiXCR was run by TCRdb on the multiplex PCR reads, yielding one entry per CDR3 protein. The sample consists of 150,000 to 200,000 distinct CDR3 sequences, roughly three fifths of them appearing once. The data are from a study of tumor-infiltrating lymphocytes in primary liver carcinoma. Turning to the study itself: Patients underwent surgical resection for primary liver carcinoma.

Out of unsorted whole blood came the blood RNA, and germline DNA was extracted as well. The clonotype originates from a man aged 35 to 55 with primary liver carcinoma and hepatitis B virus infection. Sequences were obtained from peripheral blood.

The CDR3 loop reads CASSPRRGVTNPPLHF. The CDR3 nucleotides are TGTGCCAGCAGCCCCAGGCGGGGGGTTACGAATCCACCCCTCCACTTT. The V call is TRBV6-1, the J call TRBJ1-6, with a weak D call TRBD1 (5 bases). There are 16 residues in the CDR3. Trimming shortened V by 6 bases and J by 11 bases, and 23 bases separated the two germline ends. Germline V CDR1 and CDR2: MNHNS, SASEGT.